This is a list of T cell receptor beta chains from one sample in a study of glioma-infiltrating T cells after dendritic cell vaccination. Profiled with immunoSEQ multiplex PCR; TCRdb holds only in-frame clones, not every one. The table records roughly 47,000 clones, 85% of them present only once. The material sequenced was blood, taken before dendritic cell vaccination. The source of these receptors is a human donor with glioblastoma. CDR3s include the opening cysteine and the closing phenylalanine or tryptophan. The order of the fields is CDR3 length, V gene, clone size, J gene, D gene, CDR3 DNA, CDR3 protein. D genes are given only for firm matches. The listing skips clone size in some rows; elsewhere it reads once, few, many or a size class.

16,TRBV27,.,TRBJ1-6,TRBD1,TGTGCCAGCAGTTTATCGTTACCAGGGGGCAATTCACCCCTCCACTTT,CASSLSLPGGNSPLHF
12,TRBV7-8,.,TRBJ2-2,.,TGTGCCAGCAGCTTATATACCGGGGAGCTGTTTTTT,CASSLYTGELFF
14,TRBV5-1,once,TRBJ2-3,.,TGCGCCAGCAGCCCCGGGATGGGGACAGATACGCAGTATTTT,CASSPGMGTDTQYF
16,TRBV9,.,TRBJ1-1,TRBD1,TGTGCCAGCAGCGTAGGGCAGGGGGCGTGGGACACTGAAGCTTTCTTT,CASSVGQGAWDTEAFF
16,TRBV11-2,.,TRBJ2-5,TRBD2,TGTGCCAGCAGCTTAAGGACTAGCGGGAGTAGCGAGACCCAGTACTTC,CASSLRTSGSSETQYF
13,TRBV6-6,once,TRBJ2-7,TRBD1,TGTGCCAGCACCACACAGGGGGGCTACGAGCAGTACTTC,CASTTQGGYEQYF
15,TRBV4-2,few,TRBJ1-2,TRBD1,TGTGCCAGCAGCCTCCCGTCCGAACAGGGGCATGGCTACACCTTC,CASSLPSEQGHGYTF
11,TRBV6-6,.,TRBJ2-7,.,TGTGCCGTATTCCAGGGGGGCGAGCAGTACTTC,CAVFQGGEQYF
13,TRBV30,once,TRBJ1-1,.,TGTGCCTGGAGTAGGCAGGGAGGGACTGAAGCTTTCTTT,CAWSRQGGTEAFF
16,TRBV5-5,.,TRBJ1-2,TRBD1,TGTGCCAGCAGCACCATCCCACAGGGGGCGCGGAATGGCTACACCTTC,CASSTIPQGARNGYTF
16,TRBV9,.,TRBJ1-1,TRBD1,TGTGCCAGCAGCCCAGGACAGGGGGCTTGGGATACTGAAGCTTTCTTT,CASSPGQGAWDTEAFF
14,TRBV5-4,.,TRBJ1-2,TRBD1,TGTGCCAGCTACCTAGACAGGGGGAGCTATGGCTACACCTTC,CASYLDRGSYGYTF
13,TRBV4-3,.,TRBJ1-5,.,TGCGCCAGCAGCCAAGATGGACTTCAGCCCCAGCATTTT,CASSQDGLQPQHF
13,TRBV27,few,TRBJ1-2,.,TGTGCCAGCAGTTTTTCCGCAGGCAATGGCTACACCTTC,CASSFSAGNGYTF
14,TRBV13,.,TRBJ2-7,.,TGTGCCAGCAGCCCCGCCGGGTTCTCCTACGAGCAGTACTTC,CASSPAGFSYEQYF
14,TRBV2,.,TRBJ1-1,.,TGTGCCAGCAGTTTTAGGCAGGGCGGCACTGAAGCTTTCTTT,CASSFRQGGTEAFF
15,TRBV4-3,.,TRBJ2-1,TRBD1,TGCGCCAGCAGCTCGGGACAGGGGGTTCACAATGAGCAGTTCTTC,CASSSGQGVHNEQFF
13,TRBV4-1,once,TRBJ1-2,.,TGCGCCAGCAGCCAAGATGCGGGGGTCGGCTACACCTTC,CASSQDAGVGYTF